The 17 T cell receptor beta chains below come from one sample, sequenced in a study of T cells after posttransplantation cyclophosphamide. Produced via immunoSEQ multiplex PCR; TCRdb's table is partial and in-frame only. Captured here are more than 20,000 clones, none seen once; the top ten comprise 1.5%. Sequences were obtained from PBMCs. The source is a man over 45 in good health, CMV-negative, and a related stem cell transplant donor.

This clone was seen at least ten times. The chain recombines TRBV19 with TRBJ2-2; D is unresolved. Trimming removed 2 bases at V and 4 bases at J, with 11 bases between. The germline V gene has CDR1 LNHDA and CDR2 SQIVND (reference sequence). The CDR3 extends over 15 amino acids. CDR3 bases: TGTGCCAGTAGTATAATACTCCAATCCACCGGGGAGCTGTTTTTT. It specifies CASSIILQSTGELFF.

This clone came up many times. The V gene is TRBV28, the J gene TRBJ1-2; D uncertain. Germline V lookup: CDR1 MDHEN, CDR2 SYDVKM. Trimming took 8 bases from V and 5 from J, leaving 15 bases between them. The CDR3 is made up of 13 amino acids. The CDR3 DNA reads TGTGCCAGCCAGCCGGGAGGGTTTTATGGCTACACCTTC. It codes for CASQPGGFYGYTF.

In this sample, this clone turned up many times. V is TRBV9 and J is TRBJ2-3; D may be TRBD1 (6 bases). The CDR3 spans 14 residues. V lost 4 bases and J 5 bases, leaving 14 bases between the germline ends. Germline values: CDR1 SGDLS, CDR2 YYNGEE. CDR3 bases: TGTGCCAGCAGCTCACAGGGTGGGAGAGATACGCAGTATTTT. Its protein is CASSSQGGRDTQYF. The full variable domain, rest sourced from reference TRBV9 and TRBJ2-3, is DSGVTQTPKHLITATGQRVTLRCSPRSGDLSVYWYQQSLDQGLQFLIQYYNGEERAKGNILERFSAQQFPDLHSELNLSSLELGDSALYFCASSSQGGRDTQYFGPGTRLTVL.

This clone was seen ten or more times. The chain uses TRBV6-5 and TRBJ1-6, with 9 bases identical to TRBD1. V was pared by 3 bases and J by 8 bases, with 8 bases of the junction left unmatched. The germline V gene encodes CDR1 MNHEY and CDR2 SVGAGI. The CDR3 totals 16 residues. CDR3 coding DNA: TGTGCCAGCAGTTATGATATGGGACAGGGTTATTCACCCCTCCACTTT. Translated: CASSYDMGQGYSPLHF.

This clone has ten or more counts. CDR3: CASSQESGNRAQHF. In nucleotides, the CDR3 is TGCGCCAGCAGCCAAGAATCCGGGAATCGGGCCCAGCATTTT. The V gene is TRBV4-1, the J gene TRBJ1-5, with D uncertain. V lost 0 bases, J lost 11 bases, and 14 bases lay in between. Germline V gene lookup returns CDR1 MGHRA and CDR2 YSYEKL. The CDR3 contains 14 residues.

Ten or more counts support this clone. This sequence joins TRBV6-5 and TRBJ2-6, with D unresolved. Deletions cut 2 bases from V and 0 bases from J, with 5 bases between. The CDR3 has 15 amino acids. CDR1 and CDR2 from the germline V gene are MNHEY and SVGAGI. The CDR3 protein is CASSYLTSGANVLTF. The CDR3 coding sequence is TGTGCCAGCAGTTACCTAACCTCTGGGGCCAACGTCCTGACTTTC.

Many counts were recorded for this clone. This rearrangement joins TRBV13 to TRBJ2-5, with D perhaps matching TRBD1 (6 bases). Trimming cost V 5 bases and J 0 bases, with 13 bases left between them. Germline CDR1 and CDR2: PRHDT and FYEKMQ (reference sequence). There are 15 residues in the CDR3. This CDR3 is CASSRRTEYQETQYF. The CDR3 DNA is TGTGCCAGCAGCAGGAGGACAGAGTACCAAGAGACCCAGTACTTC.

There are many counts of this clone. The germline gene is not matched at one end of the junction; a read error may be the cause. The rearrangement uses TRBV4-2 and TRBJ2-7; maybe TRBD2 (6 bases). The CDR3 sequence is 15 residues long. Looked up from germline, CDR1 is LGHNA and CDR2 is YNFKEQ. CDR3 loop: CASSQHRTISHEQYF. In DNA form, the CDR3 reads TGTGCCAGCAGCCAACATAGGACTATCTCCCACGAGCAGTACTTC.

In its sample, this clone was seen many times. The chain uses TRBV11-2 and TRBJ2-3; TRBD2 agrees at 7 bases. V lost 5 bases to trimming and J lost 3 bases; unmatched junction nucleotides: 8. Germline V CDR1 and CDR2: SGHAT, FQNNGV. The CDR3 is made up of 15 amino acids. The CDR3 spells CASSTGTTRTDTQYF. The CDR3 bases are TGTGCCAGCAGCACCGGGACTACCAGAACAGATACGCAGTATTTT. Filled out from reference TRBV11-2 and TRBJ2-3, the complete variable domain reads EAGVAQSPRYKIIEKRQSVAFWCNPISGHATLYWYQQILGQGPKLLIQFQNNGVVDDSQLPKDRFSAERLKGVDSTLKIQPAKLEDSAVYLCASSTGTTRTDTQYFGPGTRLTVL.

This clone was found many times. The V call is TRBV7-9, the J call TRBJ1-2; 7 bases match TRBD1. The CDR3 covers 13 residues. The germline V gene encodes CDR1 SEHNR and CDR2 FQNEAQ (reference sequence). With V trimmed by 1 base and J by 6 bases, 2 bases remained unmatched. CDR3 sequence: CASSLDTGDGYTF. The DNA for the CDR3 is TGTGCCAGCAGCTTAGATACAGGGGATGGCTACACCTTC.

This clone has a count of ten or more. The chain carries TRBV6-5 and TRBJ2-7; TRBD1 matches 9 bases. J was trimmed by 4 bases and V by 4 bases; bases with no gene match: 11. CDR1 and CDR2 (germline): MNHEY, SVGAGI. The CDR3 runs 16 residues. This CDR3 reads CASSLTRQGVVYEQYF. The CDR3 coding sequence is TGTGCCAGCAGTTTGACCCGACAGGGGGTGGTATACGAGCAGTACTTC.

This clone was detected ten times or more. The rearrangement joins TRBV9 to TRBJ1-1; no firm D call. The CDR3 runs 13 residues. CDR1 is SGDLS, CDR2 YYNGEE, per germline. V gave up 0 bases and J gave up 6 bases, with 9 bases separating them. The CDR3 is CASSVAERAEAFF. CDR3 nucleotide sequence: TGTGCCAGCAGCGTAGCCGAGAGGGCTGAAGCTTTCTTT.

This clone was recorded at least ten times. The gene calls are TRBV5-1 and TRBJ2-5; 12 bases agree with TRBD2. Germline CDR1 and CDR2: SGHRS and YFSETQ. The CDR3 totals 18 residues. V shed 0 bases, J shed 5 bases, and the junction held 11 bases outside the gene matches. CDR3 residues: CASSLEASGGAARETQYF. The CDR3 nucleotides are TGCGCCAGCAGCTTGGAGGCTAGCGGGGGGGCGGCGCGGGAGACCCAGTACTTC.

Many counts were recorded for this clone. CDR3 amino acids: CASSLGTGGNTIYF. CDR3 nucleotides: TGTGCCAGCAGCTTGGGCACAGGGGGAAACACCATATATTTT. The genes are TRBV5-6 and TRBJ1-3, with a possible D match to TRBD1 (6 bases). V gave up 0 bases and J gave up 4 bases, with 8 bases separating them. CDR3 length: 14 residues. The germline V gene has CDR1 SGHDT and CDR2 YYEEEE.

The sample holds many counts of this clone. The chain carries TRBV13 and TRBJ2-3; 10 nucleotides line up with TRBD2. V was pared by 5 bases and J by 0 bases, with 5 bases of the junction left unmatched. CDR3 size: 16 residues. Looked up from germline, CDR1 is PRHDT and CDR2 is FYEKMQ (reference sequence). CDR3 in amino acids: CASSARLAGSTDTQYF. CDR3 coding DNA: TGTGCCAGCAGCGCAAGACTAGCGGGCAGCACAGATACGCAGTATTTT.

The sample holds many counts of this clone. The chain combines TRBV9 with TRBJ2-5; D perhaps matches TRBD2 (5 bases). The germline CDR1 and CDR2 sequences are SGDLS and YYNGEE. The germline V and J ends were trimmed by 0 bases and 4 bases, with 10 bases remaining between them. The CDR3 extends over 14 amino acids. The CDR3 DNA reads TGTGCCAGCAGCGTAGGGGCTAGCTCAGAGACCCAGTACTTC. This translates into CASSVGASSETQYF.

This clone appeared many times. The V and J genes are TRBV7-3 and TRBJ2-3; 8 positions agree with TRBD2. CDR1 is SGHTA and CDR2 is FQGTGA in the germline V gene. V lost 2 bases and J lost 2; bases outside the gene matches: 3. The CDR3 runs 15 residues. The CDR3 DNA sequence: TGTGCCAGCAGCTTAGGCGGGGGGAACACAGATACGCAGTATTTT. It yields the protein CASSLGGGNTDTQYF.